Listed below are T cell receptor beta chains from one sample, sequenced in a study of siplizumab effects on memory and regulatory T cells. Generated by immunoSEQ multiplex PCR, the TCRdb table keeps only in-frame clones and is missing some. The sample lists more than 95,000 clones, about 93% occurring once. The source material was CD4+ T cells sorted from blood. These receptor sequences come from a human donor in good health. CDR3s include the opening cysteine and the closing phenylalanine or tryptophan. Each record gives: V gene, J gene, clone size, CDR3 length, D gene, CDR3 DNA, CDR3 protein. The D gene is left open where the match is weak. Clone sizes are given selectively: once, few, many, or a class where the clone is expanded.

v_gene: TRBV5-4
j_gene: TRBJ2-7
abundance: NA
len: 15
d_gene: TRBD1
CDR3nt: TGTGCCAGCAGCTTGGCGGGACAGGGCTCCTACGAGCAGTACTTC
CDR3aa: CASSLAGQGSYEQYF

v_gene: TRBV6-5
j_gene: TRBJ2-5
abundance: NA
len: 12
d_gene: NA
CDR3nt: TGTGCCAGCAGTTACGGAGGAGAGACCCAGTACTTC
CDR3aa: CASSYGGETQYF

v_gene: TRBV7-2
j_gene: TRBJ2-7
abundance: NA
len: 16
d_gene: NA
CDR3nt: TGTGCCAGCAGCCACGGAGGCCGGGCGGGTAAATACGAGCAGTACTTC
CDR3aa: CASSHGGRAGKYEQYF

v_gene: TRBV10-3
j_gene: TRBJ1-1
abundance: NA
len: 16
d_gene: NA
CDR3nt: TGTGCCATCAGTGGCCAGGTGGAGGGGGAGAACACTGAAGCTTTCTTT
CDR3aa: CAISGQVEGENTEAFF

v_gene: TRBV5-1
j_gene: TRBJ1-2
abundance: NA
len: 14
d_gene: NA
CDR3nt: TGCGCCAGCAGCTTGTCGCAGACTAACTATGGCTACACCTTC
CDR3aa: CASSLSQTNYGYTF

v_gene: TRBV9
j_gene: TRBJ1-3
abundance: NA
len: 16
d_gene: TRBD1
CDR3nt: TGTGCCAGCAGCGCTGGCGACAGGGTCAGCGCGGGCACCATATATTTT
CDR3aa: CASSAGDRVSAGTIYF

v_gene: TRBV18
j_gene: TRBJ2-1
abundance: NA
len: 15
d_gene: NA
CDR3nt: TGTGCCAGCTCACCTGTCACTAATGTGAAGAATGAGCAGTTCTTC
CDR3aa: CASSPVTNVKNEQFF

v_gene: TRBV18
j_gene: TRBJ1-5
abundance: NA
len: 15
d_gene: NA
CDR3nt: TGTGCCAGCTCACCAAGAGGGGATGGCAATCAGCCCCAGCATTTT
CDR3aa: CASSPRGDGNQPQHF

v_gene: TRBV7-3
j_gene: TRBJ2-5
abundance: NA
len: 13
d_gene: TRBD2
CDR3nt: TGTGCCAGCAGCACCACTAGCGGTCTGACCCAGTACTTC
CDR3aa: CASSTTSGLTQYF

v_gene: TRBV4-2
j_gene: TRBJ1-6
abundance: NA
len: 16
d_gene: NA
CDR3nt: TGTGCCAGCAGCCAAGCGCGAGGGGCCAATAATTCACCCCTCCACTTT
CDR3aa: CASSQARGANNSPLHF

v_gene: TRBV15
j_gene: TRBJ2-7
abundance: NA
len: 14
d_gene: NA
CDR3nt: TGTGCCACCAGCAGAGATCGGAGGCCCTACGAGCAGTACTTC
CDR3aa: CATSRDRRPYEQYF

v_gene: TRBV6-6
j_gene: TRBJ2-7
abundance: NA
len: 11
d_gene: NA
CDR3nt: TGTGCCAGCAGTTATTCTGGCGAGCAGTACTTC
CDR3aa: CASSYSGEQYF

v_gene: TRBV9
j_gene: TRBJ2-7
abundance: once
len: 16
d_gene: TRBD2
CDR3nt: TGTGCCAGCAGCGTAGCCGGGACTAGCGGGAGGAACGAGCAGTACTTC
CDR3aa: CASSVAGTSGRNEQYF

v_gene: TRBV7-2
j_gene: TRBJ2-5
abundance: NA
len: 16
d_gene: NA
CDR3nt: TGTGCCAGCAGCTTGCCGGACTGGAAAGGCCAAGAGACCCAGTACTTC
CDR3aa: CASSLPDWKGQETQYF

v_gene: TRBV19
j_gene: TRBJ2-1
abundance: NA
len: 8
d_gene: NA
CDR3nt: TGTGCCAGTGGGAACGGGGTCTTC
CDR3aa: CASGNGVF

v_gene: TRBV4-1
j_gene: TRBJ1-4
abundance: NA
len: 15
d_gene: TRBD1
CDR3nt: TGCGCCAGCAGCCTACCGGGACAGACTAATGAAAAACTGTTTTTT
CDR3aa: CASSLPGQTNEKLFF

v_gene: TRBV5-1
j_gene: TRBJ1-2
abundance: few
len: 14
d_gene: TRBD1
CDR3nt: TGCGCCAGCAGCGTTCTAGGGGGCAACTATGGCTACACCTTC
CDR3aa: CASSVLGGNYGYTF

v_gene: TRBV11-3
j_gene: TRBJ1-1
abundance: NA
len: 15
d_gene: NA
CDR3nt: TGTGCCAGCAGCCCCCGCGGAGCCAGGGGCACTGAAGCTTTCTTT
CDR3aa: CASSPRGARGTEAFF

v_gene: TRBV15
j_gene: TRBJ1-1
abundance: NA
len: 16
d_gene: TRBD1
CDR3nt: TGTGCCACCAGCCGGGGACAGAGGCAGATGAACACTGAAGCTTTCTTT
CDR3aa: CATSRGQRQMNTEAFF

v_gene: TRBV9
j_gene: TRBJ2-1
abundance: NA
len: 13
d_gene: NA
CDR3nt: TGTGCCAGCAGCGTAGAGTTCTACAATGAGCAGTTCTTC
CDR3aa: CASSVEFYNEQFF

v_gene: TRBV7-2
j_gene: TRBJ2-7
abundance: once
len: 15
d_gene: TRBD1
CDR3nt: TGTGCCAGCAGGTCGCTCGGGACAGCCTCCTACGAGCAGTACTTC
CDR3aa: CASRSLGTASYEQYF

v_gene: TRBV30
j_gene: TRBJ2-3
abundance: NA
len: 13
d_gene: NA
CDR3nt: TGTGCCTGGGCATTCTTATCCACAGATACGCAGTATTTT
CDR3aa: CAWAFLSTDTQYF

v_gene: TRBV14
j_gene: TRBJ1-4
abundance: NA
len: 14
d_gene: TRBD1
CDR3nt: TGTGCCAGCAGCCGACACAGGGGAGGTGAAAAACTGTTTTTT
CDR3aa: CASSRHRGGEKLFF

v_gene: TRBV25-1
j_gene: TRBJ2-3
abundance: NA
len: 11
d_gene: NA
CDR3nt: TGTGCCAGCAGTGAGGGAGATACGCAGTATTTT
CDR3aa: CASSEGDTQYF

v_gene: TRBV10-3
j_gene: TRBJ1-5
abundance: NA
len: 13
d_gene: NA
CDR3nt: TGTGCCATCAGTGTTGGGGGTATGGAGCCCCAGCATTTT
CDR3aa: CAISVGGMEPQHF

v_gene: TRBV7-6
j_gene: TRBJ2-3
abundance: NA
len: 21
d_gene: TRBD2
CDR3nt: TGTGCCAGCAGTTCCACCTACTATAGCGGGAGGGTTTCTTCTAGCACAGATACGCAGTATTTT
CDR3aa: CASSSTYYSGRVSSSTDTQYF

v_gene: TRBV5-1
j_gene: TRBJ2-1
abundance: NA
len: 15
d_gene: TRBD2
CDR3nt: TGCGCCAGCAGCTACGGGGCGGGGGGAGACAATGAGCAGTTCTTC
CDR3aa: CASSYGAGGDNEQFF

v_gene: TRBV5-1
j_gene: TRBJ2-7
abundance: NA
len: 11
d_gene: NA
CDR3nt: TGCGCCAGCAGAGCAGGCTCCGAGCAGTACTTC
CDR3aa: CASRAGSEQYF

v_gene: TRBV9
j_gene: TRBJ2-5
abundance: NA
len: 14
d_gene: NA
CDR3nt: TGTGCCAGCAGCGGAGCCGGGCCACAAGAGACCCAGTACTTC
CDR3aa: CASSGAGPQETQYF

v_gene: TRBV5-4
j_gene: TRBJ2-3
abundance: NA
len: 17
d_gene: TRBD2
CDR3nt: TGTGCCAGCAGCCCGGGGACTAGCGAAACGTGGACAGATACGCAGTATTTT
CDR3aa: CASSPGTSETWTDTQYF

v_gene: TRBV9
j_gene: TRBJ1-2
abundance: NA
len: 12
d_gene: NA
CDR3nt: TGTGCCAGCAGCGTTGTACAGGGCTCCTACACCTTC
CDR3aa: CASSVVQGSYTF

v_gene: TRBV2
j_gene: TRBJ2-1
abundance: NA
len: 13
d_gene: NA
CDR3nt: TGTGCCAGCAGTCAGTTACCTAGGAATGAGCAGTTCTTC
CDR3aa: CASSQLPRNEQFF

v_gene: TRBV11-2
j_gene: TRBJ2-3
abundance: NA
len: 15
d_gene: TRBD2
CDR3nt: TGTGCCAGCAGCATTAGCGGGGGTTACGCTTTGACGCAGTATTTT
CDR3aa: CASSISGGYALTQYF

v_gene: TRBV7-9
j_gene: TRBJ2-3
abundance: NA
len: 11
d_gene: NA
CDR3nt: TGTGCCAGCAGCCCCACAGATACGCAGTATTTT
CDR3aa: CASSPTDTQYF

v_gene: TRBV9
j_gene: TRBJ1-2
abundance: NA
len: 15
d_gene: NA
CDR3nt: TGTGCCAGCAGCGTACCCCAGGGGTTATCCTATGGCTACACCTTC
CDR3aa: CASSVPQGLSYGYTF

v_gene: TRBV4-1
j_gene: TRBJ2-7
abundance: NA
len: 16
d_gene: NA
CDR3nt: TGCGCCAGCAGCCAAGTACACGGGAGACTCTCCTACGAGCAGTACTTC
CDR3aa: CASSQVHGRLSYEQYF

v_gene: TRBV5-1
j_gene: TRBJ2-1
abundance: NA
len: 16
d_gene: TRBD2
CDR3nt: TGCGCCAGCAGCGGAAATAGCGGGGAAGTCAATGGGGAGCAGTTCTTC
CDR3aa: CASSGNSGEVNGEQFF

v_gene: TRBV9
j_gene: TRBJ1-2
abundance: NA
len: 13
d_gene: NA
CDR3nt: TGTGCCAGCACGTCAGACAGCAACTATGGCTACACCTTC
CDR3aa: CASTSDSNYGYTF

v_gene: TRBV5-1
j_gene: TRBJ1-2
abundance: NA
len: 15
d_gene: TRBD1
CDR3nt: TGCGCCAGCAGCGGGGGACAGCCGCAACTTTATGGCTACACCTTC
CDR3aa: CASSGGQPQLYGYTF

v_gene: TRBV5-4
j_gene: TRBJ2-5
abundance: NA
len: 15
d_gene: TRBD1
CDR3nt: TGTGCCAGCAGCTTGCGAACAGGGGGCGCGGAGACCCAGTACTTC
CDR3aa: CASSLRTGGAETQYF

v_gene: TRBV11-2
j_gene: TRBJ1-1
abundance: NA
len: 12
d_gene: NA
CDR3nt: TGTGCCAGCAGCTCCCCCTACACTGAAGCTTTCTTT
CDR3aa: CASSSPYTEAFF

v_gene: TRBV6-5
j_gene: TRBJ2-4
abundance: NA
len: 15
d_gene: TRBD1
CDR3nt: TGTGCCAGCAGATCAGACAGGGGGAACTTAAACATTCAGTACTTC
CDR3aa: CASRSDRGNLNIQYF

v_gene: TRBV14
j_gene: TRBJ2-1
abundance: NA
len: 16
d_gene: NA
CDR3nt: TGTGCCAGCAGCCAACTAGCGAAGAGCTCCTACAATGAGCAGTTCTTC
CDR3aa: CASSQLAKSSYNEQFF

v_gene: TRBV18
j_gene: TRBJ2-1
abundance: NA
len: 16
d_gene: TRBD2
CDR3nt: TGTGCCAGCTCACCGACCGGGACTAGCGGGATGGGTGAGCAGTTCTTC
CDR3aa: CASSPTGTSGMGEQFF

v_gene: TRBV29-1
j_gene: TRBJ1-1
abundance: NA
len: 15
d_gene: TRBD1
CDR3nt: TGCAGCGTAGACTTACAGGGGAGGACGAACACTGAAGCTTTCTTT
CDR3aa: CSVDLQGRTNTEAFF

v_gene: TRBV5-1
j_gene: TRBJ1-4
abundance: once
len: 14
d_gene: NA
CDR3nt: TGCGCCAGCAGCTTGGCCAGGGTCGGCGAAAAACTGTTTTTT
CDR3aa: CASSLARVGEKLFF

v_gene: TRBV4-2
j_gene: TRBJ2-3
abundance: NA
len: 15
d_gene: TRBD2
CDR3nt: TGTGCCAGCAGCCAAGTAACGGCGGGGGCAGATACGCAGTATTTT
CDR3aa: CASSQVTAGADTQYF

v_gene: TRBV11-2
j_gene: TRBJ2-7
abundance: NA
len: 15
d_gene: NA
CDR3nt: TGTGCCAGCAGCTTATCAGGGGTTTTAAGGGACGAGCAGTACTTC
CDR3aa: CASSLSGVLRDEQYF

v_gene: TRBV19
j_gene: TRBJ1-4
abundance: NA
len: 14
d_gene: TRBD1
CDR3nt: TGTGCCAGTAGTATTCAGGGGGCTAATGAAAAACTGTTTTTT
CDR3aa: CASSIQGANEKLFF

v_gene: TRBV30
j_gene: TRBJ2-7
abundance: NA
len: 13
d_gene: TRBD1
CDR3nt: TGTGCCTGCGCACAGGGGCTCACCTACGAGCAGTACTTC
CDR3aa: CACAQGLTYEQYF

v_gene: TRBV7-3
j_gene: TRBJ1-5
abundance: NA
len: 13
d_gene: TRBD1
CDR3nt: TGTGCCAGCTCACAGGGGAGCAATCAGCCCCAGCATTTT
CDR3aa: CASSQGSNQPQHF

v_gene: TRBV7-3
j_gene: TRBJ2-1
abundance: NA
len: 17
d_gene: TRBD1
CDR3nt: TGTGCCAGCAGCTTTGCCCGAGGGGGCCTTACCTACAATGAGCAGTTCTTC
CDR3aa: CASSFARGGLTYNEQFF

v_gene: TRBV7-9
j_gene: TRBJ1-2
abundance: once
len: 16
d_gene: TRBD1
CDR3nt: TGTGCCAGCAGCTTATCCATAAGCACAGGGGGCTATGGCTACACCTTC
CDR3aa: CASSLSISTGGYGYTF

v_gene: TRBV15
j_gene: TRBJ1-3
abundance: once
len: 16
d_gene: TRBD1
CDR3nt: TGTGCCACCAGCTATCCGCAGGGGGGAAATGGAAACACCATATATTTT
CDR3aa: CATSYPQGGNGNTIYF